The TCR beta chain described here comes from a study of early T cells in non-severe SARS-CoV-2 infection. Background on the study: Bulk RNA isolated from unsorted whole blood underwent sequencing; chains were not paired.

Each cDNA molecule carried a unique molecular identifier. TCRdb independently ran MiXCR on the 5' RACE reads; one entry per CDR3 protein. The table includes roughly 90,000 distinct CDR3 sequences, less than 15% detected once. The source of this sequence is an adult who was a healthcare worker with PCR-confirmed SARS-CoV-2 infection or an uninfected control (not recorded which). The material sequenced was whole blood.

The CDR3 is CASSYSPGLAGGEQFF. The CDR3, as DNA: TGTGCCAGCAGTTACTCACCCGGACTAGCGGGGGGTGAGCAGTTCTTC. The J gene is TRBJ2-1, the V gene TRBV6-2 or TRBV6-3; 14 bases align to TRBD2. Germline CDR1 and CDR2: MNHEY and SVGEGT. Trimming cost V 0 bases and J 9 bases; bases outside gene matches: 4. This CDR3 is built from 16 residues.